These 30 T cell receptor beta chains came from one sample sequenced in a study of long-term antiretroviral therapy in people with HIV. The authors ran the immunoSEQ assay, v3.0, at survey level. The table came from immunoSEQ multiplex PCR; TCRdb's copy has only in-frame clones and leaves some out. The sample records about 14,000 clones, roughly 85% being singletons. Sequencing used unsorted PBMCs, obtained 1.8 years before starting antiretroviral therapy. These receptors originate from a woman in her thirties or forties with HIV.

The chain has TRBV19 and TRBJ2-1; 10 bases map to TRBD2. The CDR3 length is 15 residues. Trimming cost V 3 bases and J 4 bases; bases outside gene matches: 3. Germline CDR1 is LNHDA and CDR2 is SQIVND (reference sequence). The CDR3 is CASSMVAGGYNEQFF. The CDR3 nucleotides are TGTGCCAGTAGTATGGTAGCGGGAGGATACAATGAGCAGTTCTTC.

The V call is TRBV5-4, the J call TRBJ2-2; tentatively, D is TRBD2 (7 bases). This CDR3 spans 13 amino acids. V was pared by 2 bases and J by 6 bases, with 8 bases between. Germline V lookup: CDR1 SGHNT, CDR2 YYREEE (reference sequence). This CDR3 reads CASSFGGPGELFF. The DNA of the CDR3 is TGTGCCAGCAGCTTCGGGGGGCCCGGGGAGCTGTTTTTT.

The chain carries TRBV5-1 and TRBJ2-3, with 8 bases that match TRBD2. CDR1 SGHRS and CDR2 YFSETQ come from the germline V gene. V was clipped by 3 bases and J by 1 base; unmatched bases: 4. CDR3 size: 15 residues. The CDR3 nucleotides read TGCGCCAGCAGCTACGGGAGGGCCGGCACAGATACGCAGTATTTT. It codes for CASSYGRAGTDTQYF.

With regard to this clone: Its ends do not fully match the called genes, so a read error is possible. The rearrangement links TRBV5-6 to TRBJ2-5, with no clear D. The CDR3 spans 11 residues. CDR1 and CDR2 (germline): SGHDT, YYEEEE. CDR3 sequence (DNA): TGTGCCAGCAGCCACCAGGAGACCCAGTACTTC. As protein: CASSHQETQYF.

J is TRBJ2-7 and V is TRBV6-5; no firm D call. V lost 5 bases to trimming and J lost 5 bases, with 13 bases between them. Germline CDR1 reads MNHEY; CDR2 reads SVGAGI. The CDR3 is 13 residues long. Written as DNA, the CDR3 is TGTGCCAGCAGTCCTCAGCCGAACCACGAGCAGTACTTC. Protein: CASSPQPNHEQYF.

The chain has TRBV7-2 and TRBJ2-1, with 8 bases identical to TRBD2. The CDR3 runs 14 residues. Germline CDR1 reads SGHTA; CDR2 reads FQGNSA. Losses at the gene ends were 5 bases for V and 8 bases for J; bases not matched to a gene: 8. In DNA form, the CDR3 reads TGTGCCAGCAGCACCCGACTAGCGATTGATGAGCAGTTCTTC. Amino acid sequence: CASSTRLAIDEQFF.

The rearrangement uses TRBV15 and TRBJ2-7, with a tentative D call TRBD2 (6 bases). CDR3 length: 16 amino acids. The germline gives CDR1 LNHNV, CDR2 YYDKDF (reference sequence). With 4 bases removed from V and 2 bases from J, the gap between germline ends came to 18 bases. CDR3 amino acids: CATSTRTSRMAYEQYF. The CDR3 bases are TGTGCCACCAGCACACGAACTAGCCGAATGGCCTACGAGCAGTACTTC.

In this sample, this clone turned up once. The CDR3 protein is CASSSDRVYEAFF. CDR3 DNA: TGTGCCAGCAGTTCGGACAGGGTTTATGAAGCTTTCTTT. The chain links TRBV5-5 to TRBJ1-1; 8 bases line up with TRBD1. The V gene end was trimmed by 5 bases and the J gene end by 7 bases; junction bases not matched to a gene: 7. This CDR3 is built from 13 residues. From germline, CDR1 is SGHKS and CDR2 YYEKEE (reference sequence). Together with reference TRBV5-5 and TRBJ1-1, the CDR3 gives the full variable domain: DAGVTQSPTHLIKTRGQQVTLRCSPISGHKSVSWYQQVLGQGPQFIFQYYEKEERGRGNFPDRFSARQFPNYSSELNVNALLLGDSALYLCASSSDRVYEAFFGQGTRLTVV.

The rearrangement links TRBV5-5 to TRBJ2-5; D is possibly TRBD1 (5 bases). V was clipped by 0 bases and J by 9 bases, with 18 bases between them. CDR1 and CDR2 from the germline V gene are SGHKS and YYEKEE (reference sequence). The CDR3 has 15 residues. The CDR3 reads CASSLGQPAMVAQYF. CDR3 bases: TGTGCCAGCAGCTTGGGACAGCCTGCAATGGTGGCCCAGTACTTC.

This sequence joins TRBV2 and TRBJ2-7; 8 positions agree with TRBD2. Germline assignment: CDR1 SNHLY and CDR2 FYNNEI. With V trimmed by 6 bases and J by 6 bases, 10 bases remained unmatched. This CDR3 is 14 amino acids long. The DNA for the CDR3 is TGTGCCAGCAGCGAGCGGGAGTGGGGCCCCGAGCAGTACTTC. This encodes CASSEREWGPEQYF. The full variable domain, completed using reference TRBV2 and TRBJ2-7, is EPEVTQTPSHQVTQMGQEVILRCVPISNHLYFYWYRQILGQKVEFLVSFYNNEISEKSEIFDDQFSVERPDGSNFTLKIRSTKLEDSAMYFCASSEREWGPEQYFGPGTRLTVT.

This clone was seen only once. This rearrangement joins TRBV27 to TRBJ2-7; no reliable D call. The CDR3 is 14 residues long. The germline V and J ends were trimmed by 2 bases and 3 bases, with 11 bases remaining between them. Germline lookup yields CDR1 MNHEY and CDR2 SMNVEV (reference sequence). This chain's CDR3 is CASSLEVGLYEQYF. The CDR3 nucleotides read TGTGCCAGCAGTTTAGAAGTAGGGCTCTACGAGCAGTACTTC.

This clone was detected a few times. The genes are TRBV19 and TRBJ2-7; weak D call: TRBD1 (6 bases). CDR1 and CDR2 from the germline V gene are LNHDA and SQIVND (reference sequence). The CDR3 extends over 15 amino acids. V was trimmed by 6 bases and J by 2 bases, leaving 17 bases between them. The CDR3 is CASRPTGSAAYEQYF. CDR3 bases: TGTGCCAGTAGGCCTACAGGGAGTGCGGCCTACGAGCAGTACTTC.

The rearrangement joins TRBV28 to TRBJ2-1, with D tentatively TRBD1 (5 bases). The CDR3 consists of 14 residues. Germline CDR1 and CDR2: MDHEN and SYDVKM. V lost 3 bases to trimming and J lost 8 bases, with 14 bases between them. For the CDR3, the DNA is TGTGCCAGCAGTTTCCAGGGCAGTCCGTATGAGCAGTTCTTC. Residues: CASSFQGSPYEQFF.

V is TRBV5-4 and J is TRBJ2-6; D is unresolved. Per germline, CDR1 SGHNT and CDR2 YYREEE (reference sequence). V lost 0 bases and J lost 2, with 6 bases in between. CDR3 length equals 15 residues. DNA for the CDR3: TGTGCCAGCAGCTTGGAAGGCCCTGGGGCCAACGTCCTGACTTTC. Its protein is CASSLEGPGANVLTF.

This clone came up a few times. This rearrangement joins TRBV9 to TRBJ2-2, with 15 nucleotides matching TRBD2. The germline gives CDR1 SGDLS, CDR2 YYNGEE. The length of the CDR3 is 19 residues. V lost 0 bases and J lost 1; bases outside the gene matches: 4. The CDR3 nucleotides are TGTGCCAGCAGCGTAGGGGGACTAGCGGGAGGAAAGAACACCGGGGAGCTGTTTTTT. This codes for CASSVGGLAGGKNTGELFF.

This chain connects TRBV6-6 to TRBJ2-5; TRBD2 agrees at 13 bases. This CDR3 contains 16 residues. The germline CDR1 and CDR2 sequences are MNHNY and SVGAGI (reference sequence). Unmatched junction bases numbered 3, after V lost 4 bases and J lost 1 base. The CDR3 loop is CASSWGLAGLQETQYF. CDR3 DNA sequence: TGTGCCAGCAGTTGGGGACTAGCGGGACTCCAAGAGACCCAGTACTTC.

This chain links TRBV6-6 with TRBJ2-3; 9 nucleotides line up with TRBD1. Unmatched junction bases numbered 1, after V lost 8 bases and J lost 1 base. Germline loops: CDR1 MNHNY, CDR2 SVGAGI (reference sequence). CDR3 length: 13 residues. This CDR3 is CASRTGGTDTQYF. The CDR3 bases are TGTGCCAGCCGGACAGGGGGCACAGATACGCAGTATTTT.

This clone appeared once. The V and J genes are TRBV5-1 and TRBJ2-3, with D unclear. The CDR3 is 14 residues long. V was clipped by 2 bases and J by 2 bases, with 9 bases between them. Looked up from germline, CDR1 is SGHRS and CDR2 is YFSETQ. Here the CDR3 reads CASSFYYTTDTQYF. DNA for the CDR3: TGCGCCAGCAGCTTTTATTACACCACAGATACGCAGTATTTT.

This clone was seen a single time. CDR3 nucleotides: TGTGCCAGCAGTTCGTGGGCGACAGGGGATACCGGGGAGCTGTTTTTT. It specifies CASSSWATGDTGELFF. The chain carries TRBV28 and TRBJ2-2, with TRBD1 identical over 8 bases. The J segment lost 5 bases and the V segment lost 4 bases, leaving 9 bases of the junction unmatched. CDR1 and CDR2 (germline): MDHEN, SYDVKM. The CDR3 sequence is 16 residues long.

The chain links TRBV11-2 to TRBJ1-5; D might be TRBD1 (6 bases). The CDR3 runs to 15 residues. The V and J ends lost 5 bases and 7 bases respectively, with 18 bases between them. Germline CDR1 SGHAT, CDR2 FQNNGV. The CDR3 sequence is CASSSTAGGGQPQHF. DNA of the CDR3: TGTGCCAGCAGCAGCACAGCGGGGGGCGGCCAGCCCCAGCATTTT.

Only one count was recorded for this clone. The V gene is TRBV6-5, the J gene TRBJ1-2; maybe TRBD1 (6 bases). The V and J ends lost 5 bases and 8 bases respectively, with 18 bases between them. Germline V gene lookup returns CDR1 MNHEY and CDR2 SVGAGI. This CDR3 contains 14 residues. DNA of the CDR3: TGTGCCAGCAGTCGGTCAGTTGCGGGGGCAGGCTACACCTTC. Translation gives CASSRSVAGAGYTF.

The chain combines TRBV7-2 with TRBJ2-5; D is unclear. The length of the CDR3 is 13 residues. The germline V gene encodes CDR1 SGHTA and CDR2 FQGNSA. V lost 1 base and J 0 bases, leaving 3 bases between the germline ends. The CDR3 region has the DNA TGTGCCAGCAGCTTAGGATACCAAGAGACCCAGTACTTC. Protein: CASSLGYQETQYF.

The chain joins TRBV2 to TRBJ1-2; tentative D call: TRBD1 (5 bases). The CDR3 runs to 13 residues. V was clipped by 6 bases and J by 2 bases, with 10 bases between them. Germline lookup yields CDR1 SNHLY and CDR2 FYNNEI. CDR3 residues: CASSPQGNYGYTF. In DNA, the CDR3 is TGTGCCAGCAGCCCCCAGGGCAACTATGGCTACACCTTC.

The chain combines TRBV7-9 with TRBJ1-2; D ambiguous. V was cut by 5 bases and J by 4 bases, with 11 bases left in between. This CDR3 has 13 amino acids. CDR1 SEHNR and CDR2 FQNEAQ come from the germline V gene (reference sequence). The CDR3 reads CASSPPFIYGYTF. CDR3 DNA sequence: TGTGCCAGCAGCCCACCTTTTATCTATGGCTACACCTTC.

DNA for the CDR3: TGTGCCAGCGAGACCCGGGACAGAAACTCCTATGGCTACACCTTC. This translates into CASETRDRNSYGYTF. The rearrangement uses TRBV28 and TRBJ1-2; 7 bases map to TRBD1. V trimming: 8 bases; J trimming: 4 bases; junction bases outside the gene matches: 13. Per germline, CDR1 MDHEN and CDR2 SYDVKM. This CDR3 has 15 amino acids.

V and J are TRBV5-1 and TRBJ2-1, with 7 bases matching TRBD1. CDR3 size: 15 residues. The germline V gene encodes CDR1 SGHRS and CDR2 YFSETQ. The V segment lost 0 bases and the J segment 5 bases; nucleotides outside the gene matches: 5. CDR3: CASSLGGTVNNEQFF. CDR3 DNA sequence: TGCGCCAGCAGCTTGGGAGGGACAGTTAACAATGAGCAGTTCTTC.

The J gene is TRBJ1-2, the V gene TRBV2, with 11 bases aligning to TRBD1. The V gene's germline CDR1 is SNHLY and CDR2 FYNNEI. This CDR3 is built from 13 residues. V shed 6 bases, J shed 4 bases, and the junction held 1 base outside the gene matches. CDR3 DNA sequence: TGTGCCAGCAGGGACAGGGGGCCCTATGGCTACACCTTC. This translates into CASRDRGPYGYTF.

This clone was counted only a few times. The V gene is TRBV7-2, the J gene TRBJ1-5; a possible D gene is TRBD1 (5 bases). Germline V CDR1 and CDR2: SGHTA, FQGNSA. This CDR3 has 15 amino acids. V lost 3 bases and J lost 0, with 9 bases in between. CDR3 bases: TGTGCCAGCAGCTTTACAGGTTCTAGCAATCAGCCCCAGCATTTT. This codes for CASSFTGSSNQPQHF.

This clone turned up a few times. The gene calls are TRBV6-5 and TRBJ2-7; the D gene is possibly TRBD1 (5 bases). The CDR3 totals 15 residues. V lost 2 bases and J lost 0, with 11 bases in between. Germline V CDR1 and CDR2: MNHEY, SVGAGI. This CDR3 reads CASSYTLDSSYEQYF. Written as DNA, the CDR3 is TGTGCCAGCAGTTACACCCTTGACAGCTCCTACGAGCAGTACTTC.

This clone was detected only a few times. This sequence joins TRBV19 and TRBJ2-5; weak D call: TRBD1 (6 bases). In germline, CDR1 is LNHDA, CDR2 SQIVND (reference sequence). V gave up 6 bases and J gave up 5 bases, with 19 bases separating them. This CDR3 comprises 15 residues. The CDR3 DNA reads as TGTGCCAGTAGGAATCTACTAGGGGGTGGGGAGACCCAGTACTTC. It is translated as CASRNLLGGGETQYF.